Each of the 26 T cell receptor beta chains below was sequenced from the same sample in a study of T-cell reconstitution after alpha-beta-depleted transplantation in children. Construction of the TCRbeta library involved unique molecular identifiers. TCRdb reprocessed the PCR reads via MiXCR and lists one record per CDR3 protein. The repertoire consists of some 600,000 distinct CDR3 sequences, with 10% to 15% occurring once and the leading ten covering about 2.2%. The specimen was PBMCs, mostly from graft donor cells, collected 360 days after TCRalphabeta/CD19-depleted stem cell transplant. The receptors here all came from a male patient younger than 18 who had a stem cell transplant for acute myeloid leukemia, so the T cells may come from the graft donor.

The rearrangement joins TRBV20-1 to TRBJ1-1; TRBD1 matches 7 bases. The CDR3 sequence is 11 residues long. Looked up from germline, CDR1 is DFQATT and CDR2 is SNEGSKA (reference sequence). The J segment lost 6 bases and the V segment lost 6 bases, leaving 4 bases of the junction unmatched. The CDR3: CSARQGAEAFF. CDR3 sequence (DNA): TGCAGTGCGCGACAGGGTGCTGAAGCTTTCTTT.

This clonotype was counted only a few times. J is TRBJ1-2 and V is TRBV20-1; 8 bases fit TRBD1. V was pared by 6 bases and J by 7 bases, with 7 bases of the junction left unmatched. CDR3 length equals 12 residues. The V gene's germline CDR1 is DFQATT and CDR2 SNEGSKA (reference sequence). CDR3 sequence: CSATTGVPGYTF. CDR3 in DNA: TGCAGTGCCACGACAGGGGTCCCTGGCTACACCTTC.

This clonotype was seen more than once but under ten times. The chain employs TRBV7-9 and TRBJ2-3; D tentatively fits TRBD1 or TRBD2 (5 bases each). This CDR3 has 15 amino acids. Germline V gene data show CDR1 as SEHNR and CDR2 as FQNEAQ (reference sequence). Deletions cut 6 bases from V and 0 bases from J, with 13 bases between. CDR3 coding DNA: TGTGCCAGCAGGGGGCAGGGCGGGAGCACAGATACGCAGTATTTT. This encodes CASRGQGGSTDTQYF.

This clonotype was recorded many times. The rearrangement uses TRBV20-1 and TRBJ2-3, with a tentative D call TRBD1 (6 bases). Per the germline V gene, CDR1 is DFQATT and CDR2 is SNEGSKA (reference sequence). Trimming stripped 3 bases from V and 2 bases from J, with 12 bases between. This CDR3 has 14 amino acids. The CDR3 coding sequence is TGCAGTGCTAGGGCCCAGGGGTACACAGATACGCAGTATTTT. Translating it yields CSARAQGYTDTQYF.

This clonotype was seen a handful of times. The chain recombines TRBV6-1 with TRBJ2-4; 9 bases fit TRBD2. The germline V gene has CDR1 MNHNS and CDR2 SASEGT. The length of the CDR3 is 15 residues. The V gene end was trimmed by 6 bases and the J gene end by 3 bases; junction bases not matched to a gene: 6. Here the CDR3 reads CASSVELAGKNIQYF. CDR3 DNA sequence: TGTGCCAGCAGCGTGGAACTAGCGGGCAAAAACATTCAGTACTTC.

The table lists this clonotype with many counts. The chain is built from TRBV29-1 and TRBJ2-3; 9 bases agree with TRBD2. Germline V gene sequence: CDR1 SQVTM, CDR2 ANQGSEA. V dropped 7 bases and J dropped 4; count of bases not matched to a gene: 6. The CDR3 runs 13 residues. CDR3 sequence (DNA): TGCAGCGGCGCACGCGGGAGGGCAGATACGCAGTATTTT. It is translated as CSGARGRADTQYF.

At least ten counts were recorded for this clonotype. This chain's CDR3 is CASSLRGRELSYNEQFF. CDR3 DNA sequence: TGTGCCAGCAGTTTAAGGGGGCGGGAGCTATCGTACAATGAGCAGTTCTTC. The V call is TRBV28, the J call TRBJ2-1, with D possibly called TRBD1 or TRBD2 (7 bases each). The CDR3 sequence is 17 residues long. CDR1 MDHEN and CDR2 SYDVKM come from the germline V gene. Deletions cut 2 bases from V and 4 bases from J, with 18 bases between.

This chain uses TRBV6-2 or TRBV6-3 with TRBJ2-3; a weak D match, TRBD2 (6 bases). Trimming removed 9 bases at V and 1 base at J, with 17 bases between. This CDR3 contains 15 residues. The germline CDR1 and CDR2 sequences are MNHEY and SVGEGT. The CDR3 region has the DNA TGTGCCAGTGGCTGGATCGGGACTGGCACAGATACGCAGTATTTT. Its translation is CASGWIGTGTDTQYF.

This clonotype was observed many times. V and J are TRBV12-3 or TRBV12-4 and TRBJ2-5; a possible D gene is TRBD2 (6 bases). The CDR3 consists of 14 residues. Trimming took off 0 bases at V and 1 base at J, with 6 bases between the two ends. The CDR3 DNA follows: TGTGCCAGCAGTTTAGCGCGGGGCCAAGAGACCCAGTACTTC. This codes for CASSLARGQETQYF.

This rearrangement joins TRBV28 to TRBJ2-2; D is unresolved. V lost 2 bases, J lost 3 bases, and 7 bases lay in between. The germline CDR1 and CDR2 sequences are MDHEN and SYDVKM. This CDR3 contains 14 residues. The CDR3, as DNA: TGTGCCAGCAGTTTAAACGTGGACACCGGGGAGCTGTTTTTT. Translated, it gives CASSLNVDTGELFF. The full variable domain, with the rest looked up from reference TRBV28 and TRBJ2-2, is DVKVTQSSRYLVKRTGEKVFLECVQDMDHENMFWYRQDPGLGLRLIYFSYDVKMKEKGDIPEGYSVSREKKERFSLILESASTNQTSMYLCASSLNVDTGELFFGEGSRLTVL.

This clonotype has a count of ten or more. This rearrangement joins TRBV12-3 or TRBV12-4 to TRBJ1-2; D perhaps matches TRBD1 (6 bases). The CDR3 runs 16 residues. V lost 0 bases and J 1 base, leaving 12 bases between the germline ends. CDR3 loop: CASSLATRQDNYGYTF. The CDR3 DNA is TGTGCCAGCAGTTTAGCGACCCGACAGGATAACTATGGCTACACCTTC.

This clonotype showed up just a few times. This chain connects TRBV9 to TRBJ2-7; 7 positions match TRBD2. V was pared by 0 bases and J by 1 base, with 7 bases of the junction left unmatched. In germline, CDR1 is SGDLS, CDR2 YYNGEE. The length of the CDR3 is 16 residues. CDR3 protein: CASSVAALAESYEQYF. CDR3 in DNA: TGTGCCAGCAGCGTAGCGGCGCTAGCGGAGTCCTACGAGCAGTACTTC.

V is TRBV5-1 and J is TRBJ2-7, with 12 nucleotides matching TRBD2. V shed 4 bases, J shed 5 bases, and the junction held 10 bases outside the gene matches. Germline loops: CDR1 SGHRS, CDR2 YFSETQ. This CDR3 is 16 amino acids long. The CDR3 region has the DNA TGCGCCAGCAGCCCCCCCAAGACTAGCGGGGGCGACGAGCAGTACTTC. Translated, it gives CASSPPKTSGGDEQYF.

This clonotype was seen repeatedly, ten times or more. DNA of the CDR3: TGTGCCAGCAGCTTGGGACCGGGACTAGCCGACAATGAGCAGTTCTTC. Its protein product is CASSLGPGLADNEQFF. The V and J genes are TRBV7-2 and TRBJ2-1, with 9 bases that match TRBD2. In germline, CDR1 is SGHTA, CDR2 FQGNSA. There are 16 residues in the CDR3. V gave up 3 bases and J gave up 5 bases; unmatched junction bases: 8.

Only a few counts were recorded for this clonotype. This rearrangement joins TRBV18 to TRBJ2-4; possibly TRBD1 for D (6 bases). Per germline, CDR1 KGHSH and CDR2 LQKENI. This CDR3 contains 15 residues. Trimming pared 1 base from V and 9 bases from J, leaving 16 bases between. CDR3 region: CASSPRAGVGSIQYF. CDR3 bases: TGTGCCAGCTCACCACGGGCAGGGGTCGGAAGCATTCAGTACTTC.

This chain uses TRBV20-1 with TRBJ2-1; TRBD2 agrees at 7 bases. V shed 5 bases and J 8 bases; nucleotides not matched to a gene: 18. CDR1 is DFQATT and CDR2 is SNEGSKA in the germline V gene (reference sequence). This CDR3 is 16 amino acids long. CDR3 in amino acids: CSALLVRGMSGDEQFF. The CDR3 DNA sequence: TGCAGTGCTCTCCTCGTGCGGGGGATGTCCGGGGATGAGCAGTTCTTC.

The chain uses TRBV20-1 and TRBJ2-1; D gene unclear. V was clipped by 5 bases and J by 4 bases, with 18 bases between them. The V gene's germline CDR1 is DFQATT and CDR2 SNEGSKA (reference sequence). The CDR3 loop spans 15 amino acids. CDR3 DNA: TGCAGTGCTTCCCGCTACTTAGACGGATACAATGAGCAGTTCTTC. Translating gives CSASRYLDGYNEQFF.

This clonotype was seen more than once but under ten times. The chain recombines TRBV29-1 with TRBJ1-2, with TRBD1 matching over 11 bases. J lost 1 base, V lost 6 bases, and 4 bases had no gene match. This CDR3 comprises 14 residues. Germline CDR1 is SQVTM and CDR2 is ANQGSEA. CDR3 residues: CSVLGTGGNYGYTF. CDR3 DNA: TGCAGCGTCCTCGGGACAGGGGGTAACTATGGCTACACCTTC.

The chain has TRBV6-5 and TRBJ2-7; 12 nucleotides align to TRBD1. The germline V gene encodes CDR1 MNHEY and CDR2 SVGAGI. V was clipped by 2 bases and J by 5 bases; unmatched bases: 10. This CDR3 is built from 17 residues. As DNA, the CDR3 is TGTGCCAGCAGTTACCGGGGAACCGGGACAGGGGGCCACGAGCAGTACTTC. This encodes CASSYRGTGTGGHEQYF.

This clonotype has ten or more counts. The chain is built from TRBV19 and TRBJ2-2, with TRBD2 matching over 14 bases. This CDR3 has 17 amino acids. V gave up 6 bases and J gave up 0 bases; unmatched junction bases: 3. The germline CDR1 and CDR2 sequences are LNHDA and SQIVND (reference sequence). The CDR3 sequence is CASRTSGRAANTGELFF. CDR3 sequence (DNA): TGTGCCAGTAGGACTAGCGGGAGGGCCGCGAACACCGGGGAGCTGTTTTTT.

This clonotype was counted ten times or more. The chain employs TRBV7-2 and TRBJ2-3, with no clear D. The CDR3 loop spans 14 amino acids. V lost 5 bases, J lost 2 bases, and 11 bases lay in between. Germline CDR1 SGHTA, CDR2 FQGNSA. CDR3 DNA: TGTGCCAGCAGCCCACGGAGCCCCACAGATACGCAGTATTTT. It yields the protein CASSPRSPTDTQYF.

This clonotype appeared many times. The genes are TRBV29-1 and TRBJ2-7; 8 nucleotides agree with TRBD1. This CDR3 is 13 amino acids long. Germline V gives CDR1 SQVTM, CDR2 ANQGSEA. Germline trimming cut 7 bases from V and 4 bases from J; bases unmatched to any gene: 9. DNA of the CDR3: TGCAGCGCTGAGGGACAGGCGGCTTACGAGCAGTACTTC. Protein sequence: CSAEGQAAYEQYF.

In its sample, this clonotype was seen many times. The chain employs TRBV20-1 and TRBJ2-7; D is ambiguous. The CDR3 sequence is 13 residues long. Per the germline V gene, CDR1 is DFQATT and CDR2 is SNEGSKA (reference sequence). Trimming left V 0 bases short and J 3 bases short, with 9 bases between. The CDR3 coding sequence is TGCAGTGCTAGAGATGACCGGTACTACGAGCAGTACTTC. This sequence encodes CSARDDRYYEQYF.

The chain combines TRBV12-3 or TRBV12-4 with TRBJ2-4, with D perhaps TRBD1 or TRBD2 (5 bases each). This CDR3 region has 13 residues. Trimming shortened V by 1 base and J by 9 bases, and 10 bases separated the two germline ends. CDR3 sequence reads: CASSLVRDGIQYF. The CDR3, as DNA: TGTGCCAGCAGTTTAGTCAGGGACGGCATTCAGTACTTC.

Ten or more counts support this clonotype. This chain connects TRBV12-3 or TRBV12-4 to TRBJ1-2; D possibly corresponds to TRBD1 (5 bases). Trimming shortened V by 4 bases and J by 3 bases, and 12 bases separated the two germline ends. The CDR3 consists of 14 residues. The CDR3, as DNA: TGTGCCAGCAGTTGGGAGGGGTTTGACTATGGCTACACCTTC. Translated: CASSWEGFDYGYTF.

This rearrangement joins TRBV9 to TRBJ2-2; 7 positions match TRBD2. Germline assignment: CDR1 SGDLS and CDR2 YYNGEE. J gave up 4 bases and V 0 bases, and 6 bases lay outside the gene matches. The CDR3 consists of 16 residues. The CDR3 loop reads CASSVEGGILTGELFF. In DNA, the CDR3 is TGTGCCAGCAGCGTAGAGGGAGGGATACTCACCGGGGAGCTGTTTTTT. Supplemented by reference TRBV9 and TRBJ2-2, the full variable domain reads DSGVTQTPKHLITATGQRVTLRCSPRSGDLSVYWYQQSLDQGLQFLIQYYNGEERAKGNILERFSAQQFPDLHSELNLSSLELGDSALYFCASSVEGGILTGELFFGEGSRLTVL.